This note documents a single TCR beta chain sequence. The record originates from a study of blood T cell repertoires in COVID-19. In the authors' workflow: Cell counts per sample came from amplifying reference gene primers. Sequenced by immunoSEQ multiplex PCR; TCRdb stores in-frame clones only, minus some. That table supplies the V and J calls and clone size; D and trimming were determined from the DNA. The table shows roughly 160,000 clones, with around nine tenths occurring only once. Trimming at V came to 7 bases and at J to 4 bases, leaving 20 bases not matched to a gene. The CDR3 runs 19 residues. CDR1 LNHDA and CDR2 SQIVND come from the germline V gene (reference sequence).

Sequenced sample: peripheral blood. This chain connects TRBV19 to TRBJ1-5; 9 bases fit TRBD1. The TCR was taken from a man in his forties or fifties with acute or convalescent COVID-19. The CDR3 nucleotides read TGTGCCAGTACCGACAGGGGGGCCAGGGGGTCGTATCGGAATCAGCCCCAGCATTTT. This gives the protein CASTDRGARGSYRNQPQHF. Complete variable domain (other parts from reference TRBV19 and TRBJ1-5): DGGITQSPKYLFRKEGQNVTLSCEQNLNHDAMYWYRQDPGQGLRLIYYSQIVNDFQKGDIAEGYSVSREKKESFPLTVTSAQKNPTAFYLCASTDRGARGSYRNQPQHFGDGTRLSIL.